This entry concerns a single TCR beta chain. Its target is not known. V trimming: 0 bases; J trimming: 6 bases; junction bases outside the gene matches: 4. Germline-derived CDR1 and CDR2 are SEHNR and FQNEAQ (reference sequence). The CDR3 is made up of 16 amino acids. Definite or probable Susac syndrome was diagnosed using recently defined diagnostic criteria. The data were taken from a study of CD8 T cells in Susac syndrome. Random hexamers served to reverse transcribe roughly 0.5 to 1 ug RNA. Each CDR3 protein is one row after TCRdb ran MiXCR on the immunoSEQ multiplex PCR reads. The sample lists 150,000 to 200,000 distinct CDR3 sequences; roughly 91% were seen once. Study-wide results and caveats: Where Susac syndrome CD4+ T cell repertoires were concerned, no clonal expansion was evident.

The V gene is TRBV7-9, the J gene TRBJ2-1; 11 bases are a match to TRBD2. This clonotype was obtained from a human donor with Susac syndrome. The sequenced sample consisted of CD4+ T cells from PBMCs. The DNA of the CDR3 is TGTGCCAGCAGCTTAGCGGAACTAGCGGGGGTCAATGAGCAGTTCTTC. Its translation is CASSLAELAGVNEQFF.